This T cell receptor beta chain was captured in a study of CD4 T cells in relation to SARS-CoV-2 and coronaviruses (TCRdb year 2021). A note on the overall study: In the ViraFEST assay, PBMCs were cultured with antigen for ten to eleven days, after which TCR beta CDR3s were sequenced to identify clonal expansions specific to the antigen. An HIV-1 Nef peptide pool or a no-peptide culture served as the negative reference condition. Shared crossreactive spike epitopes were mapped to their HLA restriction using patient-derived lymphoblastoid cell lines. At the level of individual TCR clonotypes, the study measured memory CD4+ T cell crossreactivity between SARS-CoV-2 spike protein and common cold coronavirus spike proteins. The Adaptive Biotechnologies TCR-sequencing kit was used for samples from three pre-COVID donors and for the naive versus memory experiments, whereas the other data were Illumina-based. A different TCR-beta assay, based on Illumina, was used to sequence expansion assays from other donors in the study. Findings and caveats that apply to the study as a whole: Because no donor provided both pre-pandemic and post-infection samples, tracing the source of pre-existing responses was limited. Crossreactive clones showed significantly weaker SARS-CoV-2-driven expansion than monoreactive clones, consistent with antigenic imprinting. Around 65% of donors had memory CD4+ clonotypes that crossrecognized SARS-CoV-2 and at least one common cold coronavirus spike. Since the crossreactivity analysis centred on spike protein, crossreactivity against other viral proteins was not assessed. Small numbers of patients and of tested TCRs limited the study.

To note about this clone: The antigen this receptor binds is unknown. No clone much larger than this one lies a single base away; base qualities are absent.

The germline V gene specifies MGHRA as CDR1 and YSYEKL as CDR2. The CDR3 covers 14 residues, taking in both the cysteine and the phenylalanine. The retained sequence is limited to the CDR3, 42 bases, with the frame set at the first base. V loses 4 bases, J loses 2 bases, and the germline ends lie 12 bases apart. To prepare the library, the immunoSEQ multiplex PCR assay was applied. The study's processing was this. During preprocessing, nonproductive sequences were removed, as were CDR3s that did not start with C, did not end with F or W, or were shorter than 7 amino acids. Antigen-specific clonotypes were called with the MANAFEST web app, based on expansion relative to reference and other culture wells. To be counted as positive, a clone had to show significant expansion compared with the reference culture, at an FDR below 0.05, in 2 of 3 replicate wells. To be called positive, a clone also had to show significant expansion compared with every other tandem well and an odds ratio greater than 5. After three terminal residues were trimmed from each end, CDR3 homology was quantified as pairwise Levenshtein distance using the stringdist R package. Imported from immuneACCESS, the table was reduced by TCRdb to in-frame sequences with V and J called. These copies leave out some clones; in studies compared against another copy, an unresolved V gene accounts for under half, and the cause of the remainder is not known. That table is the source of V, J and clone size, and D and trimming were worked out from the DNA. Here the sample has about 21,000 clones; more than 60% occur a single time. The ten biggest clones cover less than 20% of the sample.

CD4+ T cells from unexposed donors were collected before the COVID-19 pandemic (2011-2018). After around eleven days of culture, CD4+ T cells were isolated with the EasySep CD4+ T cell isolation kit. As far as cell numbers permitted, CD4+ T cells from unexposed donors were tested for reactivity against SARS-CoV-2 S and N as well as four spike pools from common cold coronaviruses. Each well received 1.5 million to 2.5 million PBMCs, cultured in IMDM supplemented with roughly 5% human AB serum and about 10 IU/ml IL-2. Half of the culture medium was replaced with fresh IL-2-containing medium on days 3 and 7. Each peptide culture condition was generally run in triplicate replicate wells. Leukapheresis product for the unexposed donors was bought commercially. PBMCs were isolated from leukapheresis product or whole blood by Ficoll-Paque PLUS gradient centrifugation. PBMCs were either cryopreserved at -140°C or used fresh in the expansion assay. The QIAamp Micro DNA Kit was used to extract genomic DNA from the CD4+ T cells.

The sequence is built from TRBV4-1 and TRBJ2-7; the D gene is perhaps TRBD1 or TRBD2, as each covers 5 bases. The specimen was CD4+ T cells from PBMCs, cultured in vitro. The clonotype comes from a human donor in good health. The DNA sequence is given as TGCGCCAGCAGCCCACGTGGGGGAACCTACGAGCAGTACTTC. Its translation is CASSPRGGTYEQYF.